Below, 30 T cell receptor beta chains from the same sample are listed, as sequenced in a study of blood T cell repertoires in COVID-19. Repertoires were generated with immunoSEQ multiplex PCR, while TCRdb's copy carries only in-frame clones and drops some. The table includes approximately 210,000 clones, around nine tenths detected once. The sample taken for sequencing was peripheral blood. The source is a man between 18 and 29 years old with active or convalescent COVID-19.

This clone was counted between two and nine times. The chain is built from TRBV21-1 and TRBJ1-1; no check of the table's D call, TRBD1, against the DNA was made. TRBV21-1 is termed a pseudogene. The CDR3 has 15 amino acids. CDR3 protein: CASSARPRGHTEAFF. The CDR3 coding sequence is TGTGCCAGCAGCGCTAGGCCCAGGGGGCACACTGAAGCTTTCTTT.

In its sample, this clone was seen a few times. This chain joins TRBV18 and TRBJ1-3; D ambiguous. CDR3 length equals 12 residues. V was pared by 8 bases and J by 0 bases, with 5 bases between. The germline CDR1 and CDR2 sequences are KGHSH and LQKENI. CDR3 region: CASEASGNTIYF. CDR3 nucleotide sequence: TGTGCCAGCGAAGCCTCTGGAAACACCATATATTTT.

Concerning this clone itself: A much bigger clone sits one base away, suggesting this may be a read error. The V and J genes are TRBV6-4 and TRBJ2-5; TRBD2 matches at 8 bases. Germline CDR1 and CDR2: MRHNA and SNTAGT. This CDR3 has 15 residues. The CDR3 DNA follows: TGTGCCAGCAGTAACTCAGCGGGAGCTTTCGAGACCCAGTACTTC. Its protein is CASSNSAGAFETQYF.

This chain uses TRBV19 with TRBJ1-2, with 9 bases matching TRBD1. V gave up 4 bases and J gave up 5 bases; unmatched junction bases: 2. The CDR3 covers 13 residues. Germline CDR1 is LNHDA and CDR2 is SQIVND (reference sequence). The CDR3 region is CASSRGQGYGYTF. As DNA, the CDR3 is TGTGCCAGTAGTAGGGGACAGGGATATGGCTACACCTTC.

V is TRBV7-9 and J is TRBJ2-7, with D possibly TRBD2 on 6 matching bases. V dropped 0 bases and J dropped 6 bases, with 21 bases sitting between them. Germline lookup yields CDR1 SEHNR and CDR2 FQNEAQ (reference sequence). CDR3 length equals 17 residues. In nucleotides, the CDR3 is TGTGCCAGCAGCTTAGCGCATTATTCGGGTTCTAGCGTCGAGCAGTACTTC. Residues: CASSLAHYSGSSVEQYF.

This clone has a handful of counts. The gene calls are TRBV12-5 and TRBJ2-1, with a possible D match to TRBD2 (5 bases). In germline, CDR1 is LGHNT, CDR2 FRNRAP. CDR3 length equals 16 residues. V was clipped by 4 bases and J by 10 bases, with 23 bases between them. CDR3 nucleotides: TGTGCTAGTGGTTCCCAGCTTGGGGAGCCGGGTCAGGAGCAGTTCTTC. It yields the protein CASGSQLGEPGQEQFF.

This clone was detected a few times. V is TRBV30 and J is TRBJ2-2; 8 bases match TRBD2. This CDR3 has 16 residues. The germline CDR1 and CDR2 sequences are GTSNPN and SVGIG (reference sequence). Trimming took 0 bases from V and 6 from J; bases not matched to a gene: 9. Here the CDR3 reads CAWSVLGGAAAGELFF. In DNA, the CDR3 is TGTGCCTGGAGTGTACTCGGGGGGGCAGCGGCCGGGGAGCTGTTTTTT.

The V and J genes are TRBV25-1 and TRBJ1-2; D is uncertain. Germline CDR1 MGHDK, CDR2 SYGVNS. The V gene lost 3 bases and the J gene lost 0 bases, with 8 bases spanning the gap. The CDR3 is made up of 14 amino acids. The CDR3 protein is CASSESTANYGYTF. The CDR3 bases are TGTGCCAGCAGTGAGAGCACAGCTAACTATGGCTACACCTTC.

This chain uses TRBV11-3 with TRBJ2-3; TRBD2 agrees at 7 bases. Trimming took 5 bases from V and 3 from J; bases not matched to a gene: 11. The germline gives CDR1 SGHNT, CDR2 YENEEA. The CDR3 covers 16 residues. DNA of the CDR3: TGTGCCAGCAGCCCGCGGCGGGGAGGGCAGACAGATACGCAGTATTTT. Amino acids: CASSPRRGGQTDTQYF.

The gene calls are TRBV2 and TRBJ1-6; TRBD1 aligns across 8 bases. Germline values: CDR1 SNHLY, CDR2 FYNNEI. J gave up 9 bases and V 11 bases, and 6 bases lay outside the gene matches. This CDR3 comprises 12 residues. The CDR3 is CAQGQGGSPLHF. The CDR3 nucleotides are TGTGCCCAAGGACAGGGAGGTTCACCCCTCCACTTT.

The gene calls are TRBV19 and TRBJ2-2; D ambiguous. The CDR3 is 14 residues long. V was trimmed by 3 bases and J by 1 base, leaving 6 bases between them. CDR1 is LNHDA, CDR2 SQIVND, per germline (reference sequence). CDR3 in DNA: TGTGCCAGTAGTATTTATTTGAACACCGGGGAGCTGTTTTTT. This gives the protein CASSIYLNTGELFF. Supplemented by reference TRBV19 and TRBJ2-2, the full variable domain reads DGGITQSPKYLFRKEGQNVTLSCEQNLNHDAMYWYRQDPGQGLRLIYYSQIVNDFQKGDIAEGYSVSREKKESFPLTVTSAQKNPTAFYLCASSIYLNTGELFFGEGSRLTVL.

The rearrangement uses TRBV5-8 and TRBJ1-4; the match to TRBD1 covers 11 bases. Trimming took 0 bases from V and 4 from J; bases not matched to a gene: 2. Per the germline V gene, CDR1 is SGHTS and CDR2 is YDEGEE. The CDR3 sequence is 16 residues long. DNA of the CDR3: TGTGCCAGCAGCTTGGGGACAGGGGGCGGTAATGAAAAACTGTTTTTT. Translation: CASSLGTGGGNEKLFF.

The chain couples TRBV7-9 to TRBJ1-2; 7 bases are a match to TRBD1. Trimming took 5 bases from V and 6 from J; bases not matched to a gene: 12. CDR1 SEHNR and CDR2 FQNEAQ come from the germline V gene (reference sequence). The CDR3 is 15 amino acids. Here the CDR3 reads CASSPGTVTTDGYTF. The CDR3 DNA follows: TGTGCCAGCAGCCCAGGGACAGTGACAACGGATGGCTACACCTTC.

This chain uses TRBV13 with TRBJ2-3; no clear D gene. The germline V gene encodes CDR1 PRHDT and CDR2 FYEKMQ (reference sequence). The length of the CDR3 is 13 residues. Trimming took 8 bases from V and 3 from J, leaving 12 bases between them. The CDR3 sequence is CASASGGTDTQYF. CDR3 in DNA: TGTGCCAGCGCCTCGGGTGGGACAGATACGCAGTATTTT.

The count of this clone is one. The rearrangement uses TRBV28 and TRBJ1-2; D ambiguous. CDR3 length equals 13 residues. Looked up from germline, CDR1 is MDHEN and CDR2 is SYDVKM. Trimming shortened V by 2 bases and J by 4 bases, and 8 bases separated the two germline ends. The CDR3 DNA sequence: TGTGCCAGCAGTTTAGACGGACTCTATGGCTACACCTTC. Encoded protein: CASSLDGLYGYTF.

V gene TRBV6-6 combines with J gene TRBJ2-5; TRBD1 is a possible D gene (5 bases). The CDR3 is made up of 14 amino acids. Trimming pared 2 bases from V and 5 bases from J, leaving 12 bases between. CDR1 is MNHNY and CDR2 is SVGAGI in the germline V gene (reference sequence). CDR3 nucleotides: TGTGCCAGCAGTTACCGACAGTTCGGGGAGACCCAGTACTTC. It is translated as CASSYRQFGETQYF.

The chain employs TRBV14 and TRBJ2-1; TRBD2 aligns across 8 bases. Trimming took 4 bases from V and 3 from J; bases not matched to a gene: 8. Germline-derived CDR1 and CDR2 are SGHDN and FVKESK. The CDR3 totals 16 residues. The CDR3 here is CASSLAGLAGYNEQFF. The CDR3 bases are TGTGCCAGCAGCCTCGCCGGCCTAGCGGGCTACAATGAGCAGTTCTTC. Full variable domain (remainder filled in from reference TRBV14 and TRBJ2-1): EAGVTQFPSHSVIEKGQTVTLRCDPISGHDNLYWYRRVMGKEIKFLLHFVKESKQDESGMPNNRFLAERTGGTYSTLKVQPAELEDSGVYFCASSLAGLAGYNEQFFGPGTRLTVL.

This clone was seen more than once but under ten times. Other DNA sequences in the same sample also yield this CDR3. The rearrangement uses TRBV7-9 and TRBJ1-2; D possibly corresponds to TRBD1 (6 bases). The V gene's germline CDR1 is SEHNR and CDR2 FQNEAQ (reference sequence). The CDR3 runs to 12 residues. Trimming pared 1 base from V and 8 bases from J, leaving 8 bases between. This CDR3 reads CASSLEGGGYTF. As DNA, the CDR3 is TGTGCCAGCAGCTTAGAAGGGGGAGGCTACACCTTC.

The rearrangement uses TRBV28 and TRBJ2-7; 7 bases map to TRBD1. Germline trimming cut 3 bases from V and 9 bases from J; bases unmatched to any gene: 8. The V gene's germline CDR1 is MDHEN and CDR2 SYDVKM. The CDR3 has 13 amino acids. The CDR3 DNA sequence: TGTGCCAGCAGTTTCGAGAGCTACAGGGGGCAGTACTTC. Translation: CASSFESYRGQYF.

V gene TRBV30 combines with J gene TRBJ1-2; 8 nucleotides line up with TRBD1. The CDR3 is 14 residues long. Germline V gene lookup returns CDR1 GTSNPN and CDR2 SVGIG (reference sequence). Trimming cost V 2 bases and J 6 bases; bases outside gene matches: 8. The CDR3: CAWSLILQGDGYTF. The DNA for the CDR3 is TGTGCCTGGAGTCTAATCTTACAGGGGGATGGCTACACCTTC.

V and J are TRBV11-2 and TRBJ1-3; D unresolved. The CDR3 spans 14 residues. V was pared by 3 bases and J by 0 bases, with 6 bases between. The germline V gene has CDR1 SGHAT and CDR2 FQNNGV. CDR3 protein: CASSLGSSGNTIYF. CDR3 DNA: TGTGCCAGCAGCTTGGGCAGCTCTGGAAACACCATATATTTT.

The chain links TRBV7-6 to TRBJ2-7; TRBD2 is a possible D gene (6 bases). This CDR3 has 15 residues. The germline V gene encodes CDR1 SGHVS and CDR2 FNYEAQ. The germline V and J ends were trimmed by 5 bases and 4 bases, with 18 bases remaining between them. CDR3 loop: CASSLGSQGGYEQYF. The CDR3 region has the DNA TGTGCCAGCAGCCTAGGGAGCCAGGGAGGATACGAGCAGTACTTC.

This sequence joins TRBV2 and TRBJ2-3; TRBD2 might be the D (5 bases). The CDR3 extends over 13 amino acids. Germline CDR1 and CDR2: SNHLY and FYNNEI. V lost 6 bases to trimming and J lost 1 base, with 8 bases between them. Here the CDR3 reads CASRKRGTDTQYF. The CDR3 DNA reads as TGTGCCAGCAGAAAGAGGGGCACAGATACGCAGTATTTT.

V and J are TRBV5-1 and TRBJ2-3, with unresolved D. CDR1 and CDR2 (germline): SGHRS, YFSETQ. V was trimmed by 6 bases and J by 0 bases, leaving 11 bases between them. This CDR3 spans 14 amino acids. Here the CDR3 DNA reads TGCGCCAGCAACGTGGGCCATAGCACAGATACGCAGTATTTT. Its translation is CASNVGHSTDTQYF. Full variable domain (remainder filled in from reference TRBV5-1 and TRBJ2-3): KAGVTQTPRYLIKTRGQQVTLSCSPISGHRSVSWYQQTPGQGLQFLFEYFSETQRNKGNFPGRFSGRQFSNSRSEMNVSTLELGDSALYLCASNVGHSTDTQYFGPGTRLTVL.

The chain couples TRBV2 to TRBJ2-7; a possible D gene is TRBD1 (6 bases). This CDR3 spans 11 amino acids. The V and J ends lost 8 bases and 9 bases respectively, with 14 bases between them. CDR1 is SNHLY and CDR2 is FYNNEI in the germline V gene. DNA of the CDR3: TGTGCCAGCGGAACAGGGATTTCGCAGTACTTC. This codes for CASGTGISQYF.

The chain combines TRBV5-5 with TRBJ2-1; 10 positions agree with TRBD1. The CDR3 loop spans 17 amino acids. Trimming at V came to 0 bases and at J to 6 bases, leaving 9 bases not matched to a gene. CDR1 SGHKS and CDR2 YYEKEE come from the germline V gene (reference sequence). The CDR3 loop is CASSLAPGTGEPNEQFF. In DNA form, the CDR3 reads TGTGCCAGCAGCTTGGCCCCCGGGACAGGGGAACCCAATGAGCAGTTCTTC.

This clone was recorded a few times. The chain uses TRBV6-1 and TRBJ2-2, with 8 bases that match TRBD1. After removal of 1 base from V and 3 bases from J, the junction contained 4 bases not matched to a gene. Per the germline V gene, CDR1 is MNHNS and CDR2 is SASEGT. This CDR3 comprises 16 residues. DNA for the CDR3: TGTGCCAGCAGTGAAGACAGGGGGAGATACACCGGGGAGCTGTTTTTT. Its translation is CASSEDRGRYTGELFF.

The chain recombines TRBV5-5 with TRBJ2-3, with 11 bases matching TRBD2. CDR1 SGHKS and CDR2 YYEKEE come from the germline V gene (reference sequence). The CDR3 has 17 amino acids. Unmatched junction bases numbered 10, after V lost 7 bases and J lost 0 bases. The CDR3 DNA reads TGTGCCAGCTCAATTAGCGGGAGGGCCACTAGCACAGATACGCAGTATTTT. Residues: CASSISGRATSTDTQYF.

This clone came up once. The V call is TRBV4-2, the J call TRBJ1-1, with D possibly being TRBD1 (5 bases). Per the germline V gene, CDR1 is LGHNA and CDR2 is YNFKEQ. The germline V and J ends were trimmed by 4 bases and 6 bases, with 12 bases remaining between them. The CDR3 spans 13 residues. The CDR3 DNA reads TGTGCCAGCAGCCCTACAGGAATGCCTGAAGCTTTCTTT. Translation gives CASSPTGMPEAFF.

CDR3 loop: CASSKAGAVVGSNQPQHF. CDR3 nucleotide sequence: TGTGCCAGCAGCAAAGCTGGAGCAGTAGTTGGAAGCAATCAGCCCCAGCATTTT. The gene calls are TRBV21-1 and TRBJ1-5. TRBV21-1 is labeled a pseudogene. The CDR3 is 18 amino acids.